This T cell receptor (beta chain) was observed in a study of blood T cell repertoires in COVID-19. Looking at the study overall: The United States, Italy and Spain were the sources of the acute and convalescent COVID-19 samples.

V gave up 1 base and J gave up 5 bases, with 11 bases separating them. Germline V CDR1 and CDR2: LNHNV, YYDKDF (reference sequence). This CDR3 has 14 residues. Authors' analysis steps: Amplification of reference gene primers provided the estimated nucleated cell counts. Sequencing was performed with immunoSEQ multiplex PCR; in TCRdb, only in-frame clones are kept and a portion is missing. V and J calls plus clone size are reproduced from that table; the DNA served to infer D and trimming. The sample has under 300,000 clones; 70% to 90% are singletons. This receptor was identified in a man between 18 and 29 years old who had recovered from COVID-19. This chain links TRBV15 with TRBJ1-2, with D possibly being TRBD1 (6 bases). Material for sequencing was PBMCs or T cells enriched from blood (not recorded which). CDR3 loop: CATSRGGTSYGYTF. The CDR3 bases are TGTGCCACCAGCAGAGGGGGGACATCGTATGGCTACACCTTC.